This entry lists 22 T cell receptor beta chains sequenced from one sample in a study of graft-versus-host responses after intestinal transplantation. Sequencing was performed with immunoSEQ multiplex PCR; in TCRdb, only in-frame clones are kept and a portion is missing. The sample includes some 10,000 clones, around four fifths seen only once; the top ten take approximately 24%. Graft-derived tissue was subjected to processing to liberate intraepithelial and lamina propria lymphocytes. Material: ileum tissue, obtained 500 to 550 days after intestinal transplant. The receptors come from a human patient who received an intestinal transplant, so some T cells may come from the graft donor.

The V gene is TRBV2, the J gene TRBJ1-2; D possibly corresponds to TRBD1 (6 bases). The CDR3 is 15 amino acids. The V and J ends lost 6 bases and 6 bases respectively, with 20 bases between them. Germline V gene lookup returns CDR1 SNHLY and CDR2 FYNNEI. CDR3 sequence reads: CASRADRHGPHGYTF. As DNA, the CDR3 is TGTGCCAGCAGAGCGGACAGACACGGACCCCATGGCTACACCTTC.

The V and J genes are TRBV18 and TRBJ1-2; TRBD1 is a possible D gene (6 bases). In germline, CDR1 is KGHSH, CDR2 LQKENI. This CDR3 contains 18 residues. V lost 0 bases, J lost 6 bases, and 23 bases lay in between. CDR3 sequence reads: CASSPPMAGAPSGHGYTF. The CDR3 DNA is TGTGCCAGCTCACCACCGATGGCAGGGGCCCCCTCCGGCCATGGCTACACCTTC. Together with reference TRBV18 and TRBJ1-2, the CDR3 gives the full variable domain: NAGVMQNPRHLVRRRGQEARLRCSPMKGHSHVYWYRQLPEEGLKFMVYLQKENIIDESGMPKERFSAEFPKEGPSILRIQQVVRGDSAAYFCASSPPMAGAPSGHGYTFGSGTRLTVV.

Only a few counts were recorded for this clone. The chain joins TRBV5-4 to TRBJ1-6; D gene unclear. The CDR3 consists of 13 residues. V was pared by 0 bases and J by 12 bases, with 10 bases between. Per the germline V gene, CDR1 is SGHNT and CDR2 is YYREEE (reference sequence). DNA for the CDR3: TGTGCCAGCAGCTTGGCTAGGGAAAAACCCCTCCACTTT. Its protein product is CASSLAREKPLHF. Combining the CDR3 with reference TRBV5-4 and TRBJ1-6 gives the whole variable domain ETGVTQSPTHLIKTRGQQVTLRCSSQSGHNTVSWYQQALGQGPQFIFQYYREEENGRGNFPPRFSGLQFPNYSSELNVNALELDDSALYLCASSLAREKPLHFGNGTRLTVT.

The chain is built from TRBV6-1 and TRBJ1-1; D gene ambiguous. CDR1 is MNHNS, CDR2 SASEGT, per germline. The CDR3 extends over 14 amino acids. V lost 6 bases and J lost 0, with 11 bases in between. CDR3 region: CASRYPQLNTEAFF. Written as DNA, the CDR3 is TGTGCCAGCAGATATCCCCAGCTGAACACTGAAGCTTTCTTT.

V is TRBV6-1 and J is TRBJ2-1; TRBD2 matches at 12 bases. J was trimmed by 6 bases and V by 3 bases; bases with no gene match: 3. The CDR3 extends over 15 amino acids. The germline V gene encodes CDR1 MNHNS and CDR2 SASEGT. The CDR3 coding sequence is TGTGCCAGCAGTGACTCTAGCGGGGGGGCCAATGAGCAGTTCTTC. As protein: CASSDSSGGANEQFF.

This rearrangement joins TRBV27 to TRBJ1-5, with D possibly being TRBD1 (6 bases). This CDR3 has 15 residues. Germline assignment: CDR1 MNHEY and CDR2 SMNVEV (reference sequence). V was shortened by 7 bases and J by 3 bases, with 16 bases between the two germline ends. The CDR3 protein is CASNLDRRFNQPQHF. CDR3 nucleotide sequence: TGTGCCAGCAATCTTGACAGGAGATTCAATCAGCCCCAGCATTTT.

V is TRBV5-6 and J is TRBJ2-7, with 11 bases fitting TRBD2. The CDR3 covers 13 residues. Germline-derived CDR1 and CDR2 are SGHDT and YYEEEE. Losses at the gene ends were 3 bases for V and 5 bases for J; bases not matched to a gene: 1. CDR3 in amino acids: CASSWGLADEQYF. CDR3 nucleotide sequence: TGTGCCAGCAGCTGGGGACTAGCGGACGAGCAGTACTTC.

The V call is TRBV5-1, the J call TRBJ2-7; the match to TRBD2 covers 9 bases. Germline CDR1 reads SGHRS; CDR2 reads YFSETQ. This CDR3 region has 15 residues. The V gene end was trimmed by 2 bases and the J gene end by 5 bases; junction bases not matched to a gene: 8. CDR3 protein: CASSFLASGNNEQYF. The CDR3 DNA is TGCGCCAGCAGCTTTCTGGCTAGCGGGAATAACGAGCAGTACTTC.

J is TRBJ1-4 and V is TRBV7-2, with D unresolved. V lost 5 bases, J lost 5 bases, and 6 bases lay in between. The CDR3 is 12 residues long. Germline CDR1 SGHTA, CDR2 FQGNSA. The CDR3 sequence: CASSQPNEKLFF. Here the CDR3 DNA reads TGTGCCAGCAGCCAGCCAAATGAAAAACTGTTTTTT.

This clone came up a few times. The chain carries TRBV7-9 and TRBJ1-2; D remains ambiguous. In germline, CDR1 is SEHNR, CDR2 FQNEAQ (reference sequence). The V end was cut by 5 bases, the J end by 1 base, with 5 bases between. The CDR3 extends over 12 amino acids. CDR3: CASSAVNYGYTF. In nucleotides, the CDR3 is TGTGCCAGCAGCGCCGTTAACTATGGCTACACCTTC.

The genes are TRBV6-4 and TRBJ2-2; D not certain. V gave up 2 bases and J gave up 4 bases, with 5 bases separating them. Germline assignment: CDR1 MRHNA and CDR2 SNTAGT. The CDR3 covers 13 residues. CDR3 sequence reads: CASSDTTTGELFF. The CDR3 bases are TGTGCCAGCAGTGACACGACCACCGGGGAGCTGTTTTTT.

The V call is TRBV5-4, the J call TRBJ2-5, with unresolved D. The CDR3 length is 15 residues. V shed 4 bases and J shed 1 base, with 14 bases lying between them. Germline V gene lookup returns CDR1 SGHNT and CDR2 YYREEE (reference sequence). The CDR3 region is CASSPRKGPQETQYF. The DNA of the CDR3 is TGTGCCAGCAGCCCCCGAAAGGGTCCCCAAGAGACCCAGTACTTC.

This clone was seen a few times. The chain carries TRBV27 and TRBJ1-2, with D unclear. Germline CDR1 reads MNHEY; CDR2 reads SMNVEV (reference sequence). V gave up 8 bases and J gave up 8 bases, with 18 bases separating them. The CDR3 has 13 residues. The CDR3 sequence is CASQKTGKGGYTF. As DNA, the CDR3 is TGTGCCAGCCAGAAAACGGGGAAAGGAGGCTACACCTTC.

J is TRBJ2-5 and V is TRBV7-7; no clear D gene. V was pared by 2 bases and J by 2 bases, with 3 bases between. CDR1 is SSHAT and CDR2 is FNYEAQ in the germline V gene (reference sequence). CDR3 length: 12 residues. The CDR3 coding sequence is TGTGCCAGCAGCTTACCTCAAGAGACCCAGTACTTC. Amino acid sequence: CASSLPQETQYF.

The chain combines TRBV15 with TRBJ2-3; D uncertain. Trimming left V 1 base short and J 2 bases short, with 4 bases between. The CDR3 is made up of 13 amino acids. Germline loops: CDR1 LNHNV, CDR2 YYDKDF (reference sequence). The chain's CDR3 is CATSRGTTDTQYF. The CDR3 nucleotides read TGTGCCACCAGCAGAGGTACCACAGATACGCAGTATTTT.

The V call is TRBV18, the J call TRBJ1-6, with D possibly being TRBD1 (6 bases). The germline V gene encodes CDR1 KGHSH and CDR2 LQKENI. This CDR3 contains 15 residues. Trimming took 3 bases from V and 7 from J, leaving 13 bases between them. CDR3 nucleotide sequence: TGTGCCAGCTCACCCTCCGCCAGGGGAAATTCACCCCTCCACTTT. Translating it yields CASSPSARGNSPLHF.

V gene TRBV7-3 combines with J gene TRBJ2-1; no firm D call. V lost 0 bases and J lost 7, with 10 bases in between. The CDR3 contains 14 residues. Per germline, CDR1 SGHTA and CDR2 FQGTGA. The CDR3 DNA follows: TGTGCCAGCAGCTTAACTACCGGAGCGAATGAGCAGTTCTTC. Protein: CASSLTTGANEQFF. The full variable domain, its missing parts supplied by reference TRBV7-3 and TRBJ2-1, is GAGVSQTPSNKVTEKGKYVELRCDPISGHTALYWYRQSLGQGPEFLIYFQGTGAADDSGLPNDRFFAVRPEGSVSTLKIQRTERGDSAVYLCASSLTTGANEQFFGPGTRLTVL.

V and J are TRBV11-3 and TRBJ2-4; tentative D call: TRBD2 (6 bases). Trimming left V 1 base short and J 6 bases short, with 13 bases between. CDR1 is SGHNT, CDR2 YENEEA, per germline. The CDR3 extends over 15 amino acids. The CDR3 sequence: CASSLGLGGTNIQYF. For the CDR3, the DNA is TGTGCCAGCAGCTTAGGGCTAGGAGGGACAAACATTCAGTACTTC.

In its sample, this clone was seen once. As DNA, the CDR3 is TGCGCCAGCAGTGACCCGGTCCCGGGTGAAAAACTGTTTTTT. This encodes CASSDPVPGEKLFF. The genes are TRBV10-2 and TRBJ1-4; no firm D call. The CDR3 loop spans 14 amino acids. Trimming took off 3 bases at V and 7 bases at J, with 12 bases between the two ends. CDR1 and CDR2 (germline): WSHSY, SAAADI.

The chain carries TRBV9 and TRBJ1-4, with D hard to call. V lost 4 bases to trimming and J lost 2 bases, with 15 bases between them. This CDR3 is built from 16 residues. Germline CDR1 is SGDLS and CDR2 is YYNGEE. The CDR3 sequence is CASSPRGGSTNEKLFF. In DNA form, the CDR3 reads TGTGCCAGCAGCCCCCGAGGAGGCAGTACTAATGAAAAACTGTTTTTT.

The chain couples TRBV4-3 to TRBJ1-2; D remains ambiguous. V lost 0 bases and J 3 bases, leaving 8 bases between the germline ends. CDR3 length: 14 residues. Germline CDR1 and CDR2: LGHNA and YSLEER. CDR3 sequence (DNA): TGCGCCAGCAGCCAAGACGGGCCGGACTATGGCTACACCTTC. The encoded protein is CASSQDGPDYGYTF.

The chain combines TRBV27 with TRBJ2-5, with D perhaps assigned TRBD1 or TRBD2 (5 bases each). This CDR3 spans 14 amino acids. V was pared by 6 bases and J by 13 bases, with 24 bases between. CDR1 MNHEY and CDR2 SMNVEV come from the germline V gene (reference sequence). CDR3 sequence: CASRIRDPSIGRYF. CDR3 coding DNA: TGTGCCAGCAGAATCCGGGACCCATCTATTGGGAGGTACTTC.